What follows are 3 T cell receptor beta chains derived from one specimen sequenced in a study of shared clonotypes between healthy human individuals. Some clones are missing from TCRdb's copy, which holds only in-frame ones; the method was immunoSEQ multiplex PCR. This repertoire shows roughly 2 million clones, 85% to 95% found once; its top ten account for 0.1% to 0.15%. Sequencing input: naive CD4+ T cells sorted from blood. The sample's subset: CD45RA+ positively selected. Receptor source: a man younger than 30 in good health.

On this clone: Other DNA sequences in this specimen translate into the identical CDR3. This CDR3 is CASSQDRGSYNEQFF. CDR3 nucleotide sequence: TGTGCCAGCAGCCAGGACAGGGGCTCCTACAATGAGCAGTTCTTC. The rearrangement uses TRBV7-2 and TRBJ2-1; 9 bases line up with TRBD1. The junction had 2 bases not matched to a gene; V was cut back by 5 bases and J by 0 bases. CDR3 length equals 15 residues. The V gene's germline CDR1 is SGHTA and CDR2 FQGNSA.

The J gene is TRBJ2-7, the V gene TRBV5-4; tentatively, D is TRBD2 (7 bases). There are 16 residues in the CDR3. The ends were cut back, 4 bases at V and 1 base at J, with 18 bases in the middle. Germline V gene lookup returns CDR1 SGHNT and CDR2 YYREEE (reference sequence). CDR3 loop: CASSAPGGGGSYEQYF. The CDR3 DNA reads TGTGCCAGCAGCGCGCCCGGAGGGGGGGGATCCTACGAGCAGTACTTC.

This chain's CDR3 is CASSAFGGANTEAFF. Written as DNA, the CDR3 is TGTGCCAGCTCCGCCTTTGGGGGCGCGAACACTGAAGCTTTCTTT. V and J are TRBV6-1 and TRBJ1-1; a possible D gene is TRBD1 (6 bases). V was shortened by 8 bases and J by 1 base, with 17 bases between the two germline ends. In germline, CDR1 is MNHNS, CDR2 SASEGT. The CDR3 extends over 15 amino acids.